The clone carrying this T cell receptor beta chain was counted a few times. Its antigen is currently unknown. This specimen belongs to a study of CD8 T cells in ankylosing spondylitis. Study-wide results and limits: Reports say disease-linked clones showed up significantly more in matched ankylosing spondylitis synovial fluid. It appeared that ankylosing spondylitis blood was characterized by a TCR beta motif of several highly homologous variants.

With molecular barcodes, quantitative 5'-RACE was used to make the TCR beta libraries. TCRdb fed the 5' RACE reads into MiXCR, producing one record per CDR3 protein. Found here are 290,000 or so distinct CDR3 sequences, less than 25% of them singletons; the top ten hold about 3.7%. The CDR3 consists of 13 residues. After removal of 6 bases from V and 4 bases from J, the junction contained 5 bases not matched to a gene. The germline V gene has CDR1 DFQATT and CDR2 SNEGSKA (reference sequence). The sequenced sample was blood, either unsorted or a sorted T cell fraction (not recorded which). This chain joins TRBV20-1 and TRBJ1-5; 8 bases agree with TRBD1. This TCR was sampled from a female donor with ankylosing spondylitis or in good health (not recorded which). CDR3 amino acids: CSATGGMNQPQHF. As DNA, the CDR3 is TGCAGTGCCACAGGGGGGATGAATCAGCCCCAGCATTTT.